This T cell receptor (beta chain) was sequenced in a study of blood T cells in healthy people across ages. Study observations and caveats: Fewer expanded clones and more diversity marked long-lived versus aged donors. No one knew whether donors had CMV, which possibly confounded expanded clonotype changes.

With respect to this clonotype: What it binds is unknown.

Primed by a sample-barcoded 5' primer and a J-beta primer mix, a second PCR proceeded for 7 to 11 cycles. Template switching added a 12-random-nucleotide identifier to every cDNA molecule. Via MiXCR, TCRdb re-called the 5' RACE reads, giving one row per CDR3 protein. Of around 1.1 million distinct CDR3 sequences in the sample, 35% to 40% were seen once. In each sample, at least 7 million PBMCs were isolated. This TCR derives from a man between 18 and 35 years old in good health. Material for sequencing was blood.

CDR3 loop: CASRLQGTLPTDTQYF. In DNA form, the CDR3 reads TGTGCCAGCAGGCTTCAGGGGACCCTACCCACAGATACGCAGTATTTT. This chain connects TRBV2 to TRBJ2-3; maybe TRBD1 (6 bases). In germline, CDR1 is SNHLY, CDR2 FYNNEI. Trimming cost V 6 bases and J 2 bases, with 18 bases left between them. The CDR3 length is 16 residues.